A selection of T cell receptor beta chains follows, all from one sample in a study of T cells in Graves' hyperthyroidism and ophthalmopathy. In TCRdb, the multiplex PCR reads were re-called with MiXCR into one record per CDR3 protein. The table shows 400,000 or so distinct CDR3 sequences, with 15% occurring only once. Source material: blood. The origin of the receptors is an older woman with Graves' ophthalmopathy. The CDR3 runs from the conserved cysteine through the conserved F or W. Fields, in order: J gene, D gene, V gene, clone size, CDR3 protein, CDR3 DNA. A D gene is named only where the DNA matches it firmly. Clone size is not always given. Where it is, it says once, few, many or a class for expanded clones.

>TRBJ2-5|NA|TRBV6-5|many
CASSYDGQRGETQYF
TGTGCCAGCAGTTACGACGGGCAGCGAGGGGAGACCCAGTACTTC
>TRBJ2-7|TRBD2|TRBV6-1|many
CASRTGTSLEQYF
TGTGCCAGCAGGACCGGGACTAGCCTCGAGCAGTACTTC
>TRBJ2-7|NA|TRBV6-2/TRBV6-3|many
CASSYYRLGYEQYF
TGTGCCAGCAGTTATTATCGGCTAGGCTACGAGCAGTACTTC
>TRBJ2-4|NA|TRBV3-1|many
CASSLASSQGNIQYF
TGTGCCAGCAGCTTAGCCTCTAGTCAAGGAAACATTCAGTACTTC
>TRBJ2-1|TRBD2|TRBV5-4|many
CASSLGTSGRAGNEQFF
TGTGCCAGCAGCTTAGGGACTAGCGGGAGGGCAGGGAATGAGCAGTTCTTC
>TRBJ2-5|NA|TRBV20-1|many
CSARGTAGETQYF
TGCAGTGCTAGAGGGACAGCCGGAGAGACCCAGTACTTC
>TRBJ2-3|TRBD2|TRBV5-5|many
CASSLNGLAARDTQYF
TGTGCCAGCAGCCTAAACGGACTAGCGGCGCGGGATACGCAGTATTTT
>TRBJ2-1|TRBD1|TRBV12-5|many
CASGLVVGTGHNEQFF
TGTGCTAGTGGTTTGGTAGTCGGGACAGGTCACAATGAGCAGTTCTTC
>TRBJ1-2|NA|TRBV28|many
CASSPSALGAWGYTF
TGTGCCAGCAGTCCCTCAGCCCTAGGGGCCTGGGGCTACACCTTC
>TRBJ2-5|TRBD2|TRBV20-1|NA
CSAPVAGGQETQYF
TGCAGTGCCCCGGTAGCGGGAGGGCAAGAGACCCAGTACTTC
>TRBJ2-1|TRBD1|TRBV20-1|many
CSAPGDRNNEQFF
TGCAGTGCCCCAGGGGACAGAAACAATGAGCAGTTCTTC
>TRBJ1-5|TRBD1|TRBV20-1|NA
CSAPPGTGDQPQHF
TGCAGTGCTCCCCCGGGGACAGGGGATCAGCCCCAGCATTTT
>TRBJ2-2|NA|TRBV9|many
CASSPRHHANTGELFF
TGTGCCAGCAGCCCGAGACATCACGCGAACACCGGGGAGCTGTTTTTT
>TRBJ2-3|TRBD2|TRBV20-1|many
CSVRVLAGADTQYF
TGCAGTGTTAGGGTTCTAGCGGGAGCAGATACGCAGTATTTT
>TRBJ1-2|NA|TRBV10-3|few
CATQREGYGYTF
TGTGCCACGCAAAGGGAGGGCTATGGCTACACCTTC
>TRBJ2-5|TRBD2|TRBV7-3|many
CASSYTGTSGMETQYF
TGTGCCAGCAGCTATACCGGGACTAGCGGGATGGAGACCCAGTACTTC